One and the same sample provided the 8 T cell receptor beta chains below, sequenced in a study of chronic HIV infection and antiretroviral therapy. TCRdb fed the 5' RACE reads into MiXCR, producing one record per CDR3 protein. The data contain 40,000 to 50,000 distinct CDR3 sequences, about a fifth of them singletons. The sequenced sample was peripheral blood. These receptors came from an adult who had HIV and had not received antiretroviral therapy, or was an uninfected healthy control (not recorded which).

This clonotype was seen a handful of times. The rearrangement links TRBV20-1 to TRBJ2-3; D might be TRBD1 or TRBD2, each matching 5 bases. V was pared by 5 bases and J by 4 bases, with 10 bases between. Germline CDR1 reads DFQATT; CDR2 reads SNEGSKA (reference sequence). This CDR3 contains 12 residues. CDR3 sequence: CSARGSPDTQYF. In nucleotides, the CDR3 is TGCAGTGCTCGGGGCAGCCCAGATACGCAGTATTTT.

This clonotype showed up just a few times. The chain couples TRBV28 to TRBJ1-5, with D possibly matching TRBD1 (5 bases). Trimming removed 3 bases at V and 9 bases at J, with 9 bases between. CDR1 is MDHEN, CDR2 SYDVKM, per germline. The CDR3 is made up of 12 amino acids. The chain's CDR3 is CASSLTGGPQHF. CDR3 coding DNA: TGTGCCAGCAGTTTGACCGGGGGGCCCCAGCATTTT.

This rearrangement joins TRBV28 to TRBJ2-7; 8 positions agree with TRBD1. V lost 8 bases and J lost 6; bases outside the gene matches: 12. Germline V gene sequence: CDR1 MDHEN, CDR2 SYDVKM. CDR3 length: 14 amino acids. The CDR3 loop reads CASPTGTGVPEQYF. The CDR3, as DNA: TGTGCCAGCCCTACCGGGACAGGAGTCCCCGAGCAGTACTTC.

V is TRBV27 and J is TRBJ2-1; D may be TRBD2 (6 bases). The CDR3 consists of 15 residues. Trimming cost V 5 bases and J 6 bases, with 17 bases left between them. Germline CDR1 MNHEY, CDR2 SMNVEV (reference sequence). The CDR3 region is CASSLIGTSFNEQFF. The CDR3 bases are TGTGCCAGCAGTCTTATTGGCACTAGCTTCAATGAGCAGTTCTTC.

A few counts support this clonotype. The chain links TRBV30 to TRBJ1-1; TRBD1 matches 7 bases. Germline loops: CDR1 GTSNPN, CDR2 SVGIG (reference sequence). Germline trimming cut 2 bases from V and 5 bases from J; bases unmatched to any gene: 11. CDR3 size: 15 residues. In DNA, the CDR3 is TGTGCCTGGAGTCCCGAGTTGCAGGGGGAGACTGAAGCTTTCTTT. Amino acids: CAWSPELQGETEAFF.

This clonotype was observed a handful of times. This chain uses TRBV25-1 with TRBJ1-1; no firm D call. CDR3 length: 13 residues. Looked up from germline, CDR1 is MGHDK and CDR2 is SYGVNS. The germline V and J ends were trimmed by 5 bases and 3 bases, with 10 bases remaining between them. CDR3 coding DNA: TGTGCCAGCAGTCCGTGGGAGGACACTGAAGCTTTCTTT. Amino acids: CASSPWEDTEAFF.

The chain recombines TRBV2 with TRBJ2-1; 7 bases match TRBD2. V shed 8 bases and J 2 bases; nucleotides not matched to a gene: 21. The CDR3 contains 19 residues. Germline CDR1 is SNHLY and CDR2 is FYNNEI. The CDR3 DNA reads TGTGCCAGCTACTTGGACTTGGGGGGGAGGGCCACCCCCTACAATGAGCAGTTCTTC. Translating gives CASYLDLGGRATPYNEQFF.

The rearrangement links TRBV29-1 to TRBJ1-2, with 7 nucleotides matching TRBD1. Germline values: CDR1 SQVTM, CDR2 ANQGSEA. The CDR3 totals 13 residues. The V and J ends lost 8 bases and 6 bases, in that order; junction bases with no gene match: 12. The CDR3 DNA is TGCAGCCTTTGGGAGGGGGCCAAGAATGGCTACACCTTC. Its translation: CSLWEGAKNGYTF.